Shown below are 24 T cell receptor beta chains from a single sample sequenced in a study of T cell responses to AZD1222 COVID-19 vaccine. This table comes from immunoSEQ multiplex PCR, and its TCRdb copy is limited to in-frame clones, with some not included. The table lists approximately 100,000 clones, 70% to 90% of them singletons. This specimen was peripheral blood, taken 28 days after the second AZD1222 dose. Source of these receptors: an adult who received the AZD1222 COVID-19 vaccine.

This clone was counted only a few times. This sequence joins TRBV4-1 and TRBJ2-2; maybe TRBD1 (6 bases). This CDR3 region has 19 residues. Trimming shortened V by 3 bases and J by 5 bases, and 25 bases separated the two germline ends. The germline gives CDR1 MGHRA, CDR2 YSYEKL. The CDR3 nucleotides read TGCGCCAGCAGCCACGAGGACTTGAGGGGGTACACAGGGACCGGGGAGCTGTTTTTT. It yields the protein CASSHEDLRGYTGTGELFF.

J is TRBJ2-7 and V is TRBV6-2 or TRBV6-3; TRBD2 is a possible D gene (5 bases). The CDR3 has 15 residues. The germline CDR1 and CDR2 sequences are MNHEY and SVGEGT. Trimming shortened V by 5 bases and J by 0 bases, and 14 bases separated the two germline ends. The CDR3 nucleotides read TGTGCCAGCAGTCCCGGGATGACACCCTCCTACGAGCAGTACTTC. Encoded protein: CASSPGMTPSYEQYF.

The CDR3 nucleotides read TGCGCCAGCAGCCAAGCCGGACAGTTCAATCAGCCCCAGCATTTT. Protein sequence: CASSQAGQFNQPQHF. The gene calls are TRBV4-1 and TRBJ1-5, with D maybe TRBD1 (6 bases). CDR3 length: 15 amino acids. The V end was cut by 1 base, the J end by 3 bases, with 10 bases between. CDR1 is MGHRA and CDR2 is YSYEKL in the germline V gene.

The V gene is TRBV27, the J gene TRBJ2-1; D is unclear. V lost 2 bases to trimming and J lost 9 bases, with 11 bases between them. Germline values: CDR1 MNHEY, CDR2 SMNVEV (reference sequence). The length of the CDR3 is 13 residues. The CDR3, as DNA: TGTGCCAGCAGTTTAAAAATCTACGGTGAGCAGTTCTTC. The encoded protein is CASSLKIYGEQFF.

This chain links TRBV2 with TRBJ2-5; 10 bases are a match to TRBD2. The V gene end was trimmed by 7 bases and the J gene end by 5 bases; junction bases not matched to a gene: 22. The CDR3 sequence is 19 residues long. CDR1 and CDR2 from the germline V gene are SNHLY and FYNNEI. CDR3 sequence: CASTRAGGLLGQMGETQYF. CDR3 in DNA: TGTGCCAGCACGCGAGCGGGAGGGCTCCTGGGCCAGATGGGGGAGACCCAGTACTTC.

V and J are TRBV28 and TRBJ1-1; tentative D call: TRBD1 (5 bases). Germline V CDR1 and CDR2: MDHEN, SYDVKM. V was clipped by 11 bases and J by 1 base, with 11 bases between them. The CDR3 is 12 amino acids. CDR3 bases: TGTGCCTGCGGGACGGGGAACACTGAAGCTTTCTTT. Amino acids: CACGTGNTEAFF.

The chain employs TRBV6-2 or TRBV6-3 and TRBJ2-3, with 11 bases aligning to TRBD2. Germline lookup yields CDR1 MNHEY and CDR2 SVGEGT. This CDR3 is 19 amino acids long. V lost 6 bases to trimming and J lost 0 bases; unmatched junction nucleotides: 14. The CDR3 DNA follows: TGTGCCAGCAGGTACCCCAGGACTAGCGGGCATACTAGCACAGATACGCAGTATTTT. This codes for CASRYPRTSGHTSTDTQYF.

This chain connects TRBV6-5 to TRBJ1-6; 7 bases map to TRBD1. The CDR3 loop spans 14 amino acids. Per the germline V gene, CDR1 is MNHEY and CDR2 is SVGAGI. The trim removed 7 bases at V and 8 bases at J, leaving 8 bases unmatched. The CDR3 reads CASNPRQGDSPLHF. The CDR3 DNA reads TGTGCCAGCAACCCCCGGCAGGGGGATTCACCCCTCCACTTT.

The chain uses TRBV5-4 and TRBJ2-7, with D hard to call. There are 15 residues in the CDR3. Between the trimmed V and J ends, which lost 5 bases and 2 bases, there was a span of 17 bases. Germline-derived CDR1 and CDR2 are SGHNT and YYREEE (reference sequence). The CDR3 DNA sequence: TGTGCCAGCAGTCGATCGGCCGGGCGGACCTACGAGCAGTACTTC. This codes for CASSRSAGRTYEQYF.

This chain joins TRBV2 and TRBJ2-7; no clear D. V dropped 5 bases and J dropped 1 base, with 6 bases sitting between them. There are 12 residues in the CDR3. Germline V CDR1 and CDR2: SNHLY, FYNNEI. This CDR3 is CASSPGSYEQYF. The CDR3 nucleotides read TGTGCCAGCAGTCCCGGATCCTACGAGCAGTACTTC.

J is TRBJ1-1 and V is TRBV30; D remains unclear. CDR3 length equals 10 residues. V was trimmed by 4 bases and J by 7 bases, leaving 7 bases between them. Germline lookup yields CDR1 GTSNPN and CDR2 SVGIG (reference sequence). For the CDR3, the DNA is TGTGCCTGGAATTTGGATGAAGCTTTCTTT. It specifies CAWNLDEAFF.

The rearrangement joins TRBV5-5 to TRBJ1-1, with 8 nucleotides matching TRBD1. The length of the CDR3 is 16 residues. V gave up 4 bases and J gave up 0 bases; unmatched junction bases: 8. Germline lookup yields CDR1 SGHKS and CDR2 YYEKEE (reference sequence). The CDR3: CASSPGQALMNTEAFF. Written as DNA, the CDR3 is TGTGCCAGCAGCCCGGGACAGGCGCTTATGAACACTGAAGCTTTCTTT. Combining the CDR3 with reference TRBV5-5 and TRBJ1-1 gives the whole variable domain DAGVTQSPTHLIKTRGQQVTLRCSPISGHKSVSWYQQVLGQGPQFIFQYYEKEERGRGNFPDRFSARQFPNYSSELNVNALLLGDSALYLCASSPGQALMNTEAFFGQGTRLTVV.

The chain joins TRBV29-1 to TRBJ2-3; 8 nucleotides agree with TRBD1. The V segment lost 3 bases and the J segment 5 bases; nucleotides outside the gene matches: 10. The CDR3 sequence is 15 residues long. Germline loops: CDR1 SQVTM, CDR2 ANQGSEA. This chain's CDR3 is CSVDGGRTGIDTQYF. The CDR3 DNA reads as TGCAGCGTTGATGGGGGCCGGACAGGGATAGATACGCAGTATTTT.

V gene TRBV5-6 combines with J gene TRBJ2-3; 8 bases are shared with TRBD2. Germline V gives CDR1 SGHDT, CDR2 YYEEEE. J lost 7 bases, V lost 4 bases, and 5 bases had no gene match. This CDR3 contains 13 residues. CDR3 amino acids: CASSPAGVYTQYF. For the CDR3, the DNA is TGTGCCAGCAGCCCAGCGGGAGTGTATACGCAGTATTTT.

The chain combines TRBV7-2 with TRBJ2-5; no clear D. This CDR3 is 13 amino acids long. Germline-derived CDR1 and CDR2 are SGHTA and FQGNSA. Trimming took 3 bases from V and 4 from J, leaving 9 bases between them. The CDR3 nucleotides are TGTGCCAGCAGCTTTAACATGGGAGAGACCCAGTACTTC. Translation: CASSFNMGETQYF.

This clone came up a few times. CDR3 sequence (DNA): TGTGCCAGCAGCTTAAGGAACCCGGGACTAGCGGGAGATCTTCGGTTCGCACCAGGTAATGAGCAGTTCTTC. It encodes CASSLRNPGLAGDLRFAPGNEQFF. This chain links TRBV7-3 with TRBJ2-1, with 14 bases that match TRBD2. The V gene's germline CDR1 is SGHTA and CDR2 FQGTGA. J lost 7 bases, V lost 1 base, and 27 bases had no gene match. The CDR3 runs to 24 residues.

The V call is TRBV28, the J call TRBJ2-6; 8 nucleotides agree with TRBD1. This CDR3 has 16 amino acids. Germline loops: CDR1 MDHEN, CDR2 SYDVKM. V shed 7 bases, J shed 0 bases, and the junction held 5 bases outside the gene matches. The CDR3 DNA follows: TGTGCCAGCACTCAGGGGGCCCACTCTGGGGCCAACGTCCTGACTTTC. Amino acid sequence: CASTQGAHSGANVLTF. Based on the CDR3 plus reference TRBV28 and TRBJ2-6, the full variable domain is DVKVTQSSRYLVKRTGEKVFLECVQDMDHENMFWYRQDPGLGLRLIYFSYDVKMKEKGDIPEGYSVSREKKERFSLILESASTNQTSMYLCASTQGAHSGANVLTFGAGSRLTVL.

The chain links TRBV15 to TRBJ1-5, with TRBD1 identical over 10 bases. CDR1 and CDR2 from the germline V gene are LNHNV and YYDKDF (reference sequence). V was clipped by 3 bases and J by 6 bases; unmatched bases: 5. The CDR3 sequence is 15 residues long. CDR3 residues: CATSRTGGGGQPQHF. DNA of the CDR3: TGTGCCACCAGCAGGACAGGGGGCGGAGGTCAGCCCCAGCATTTT.

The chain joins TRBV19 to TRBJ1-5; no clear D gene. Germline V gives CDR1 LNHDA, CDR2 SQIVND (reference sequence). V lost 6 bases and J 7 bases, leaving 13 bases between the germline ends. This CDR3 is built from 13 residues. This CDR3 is CASSKPLGQPQHF. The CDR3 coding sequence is TGTGCCAGTAGCAAACCCTTGGGGCAGCCCCAGCATTTT.

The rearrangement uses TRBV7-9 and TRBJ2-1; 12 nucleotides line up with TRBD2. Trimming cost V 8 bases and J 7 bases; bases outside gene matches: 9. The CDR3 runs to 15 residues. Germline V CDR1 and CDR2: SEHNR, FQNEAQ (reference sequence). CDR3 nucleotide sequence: TGTGCCAGCCGTTCTGGACTAGCGGGGAGGAATGAGCAGTTCTTC. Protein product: CASRSGLAGRNEQFF.

The CDR3 protein is CSVKEQPQHF. The CDR3 DNA reads TGCAGTGTTAAGGAGCAGCCCCAGCATTTT. The chain is built from TRBV20-1 and TRBJ1-5; D remains unclear. Germline V gene data show CDR1 as DFQATT and CDR2 as SNEGSKA (reference sequence). The CDR3 consists of 10 residues. V gave up 7 bases and J gave up 7 bases, with 8 bases separating them.

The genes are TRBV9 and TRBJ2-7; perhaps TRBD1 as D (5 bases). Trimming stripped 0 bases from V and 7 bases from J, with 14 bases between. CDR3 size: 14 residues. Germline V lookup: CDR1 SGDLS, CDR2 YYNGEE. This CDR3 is CASSVGDRGLEQYF. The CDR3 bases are TGTGCCAGCAGCGTAGGAGACAGAGGTCTGGAGCAGTACTTC.

The CDR3 DNA is TGTGCCAGCAGACCGAGGGGGGCCTATAGCAATCAGCCCCAGCATTTT. This encodes CASRPRGAYSNQPQHF. The V gene is TRBV27, the J gene TRBJ1-5; D is perhaps TRBD1 (6 bases). Between the trimmed V and J ends, which lost 6 bases and 0 bases, there was a span of 15 bases. CDR3 size: 16 residues. The germline CDR1 and CDR2 sequences are MNHEY and SMNVEV (reference sequence).

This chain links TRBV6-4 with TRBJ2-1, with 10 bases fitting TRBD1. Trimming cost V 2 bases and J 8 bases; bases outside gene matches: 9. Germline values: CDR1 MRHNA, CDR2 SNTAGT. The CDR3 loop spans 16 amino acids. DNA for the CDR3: TGTGCCAGCAGTGACGGTGGGGGACAGGGGAGGGATGAGCAGTTCTTC. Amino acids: CASSDGGGQGRDEQFF.